What follows are 25 T cell receptor beta chains derived from one specimen sequenced in a study of tumor-infiltrating lymphocytes in primary liver carcinoma. Germline DNA was also extracted, and blood RNA derived from unsorted whole blood. TCR beta cDNA was made from 450 to 550 ng total RNA with a constant-region primer. ARM-PCR was slightly modified, and three nested multiplex PCR rounds with it gave rise to the TCR beta libraries. The two initial PCR rounds, roughly 9 cycles each, used TRBV1-TRBV30 forward and C-beta reverse primers. Using its own MiXCR run on the multiplex PCR reads, TCRdb lists one record per CDR3 protein. The top ten clones hold roughly 6.8% of a sample with about 200,000 distinct CDR3 sequences, almost 65% of them seen once. The sequenced sample consisted of peripheral blood. The receptor source for this set is a woman in her fifties or sixties with primary liver carcinoma and hepatitis B virus infection.

The V and J genes are TRBV25-1 and TRBJ1-2; 7 nucleotides line up with TRBD1. J was trimmed by 9 bases and V by 2 bases; bases with no gene match: 9. From germline, CDR1 is MGHDK and CDR2 SYGVNS. CDR3 length equals 14 residues. The DNA for the CDR3 is TGTGCCAGCAGTGAAACGGGGGGGGACAGTCGCTACACCTTC. Its translation: CASSETGGDSRYTF.

The CDR3 sequence: CASSAGTWGNEQFF. The DNA for the CDR3 is TGTGCCAGCAGTGCCGGGACATGGGGCAATGAGCAGTTCTTC. The chain combines TRBV2 with TRBJ2-1; TRBD1 might be the D (6 bases). CDR1 and CDR2 from the germline V gene are SNHLY and FYNNEI. Trimming stripped 4 bases from V and 6 bases from J, with 13 bases between. The CDR3 extends over 14 amino acids.

The chain recombines TRBV5-1 with TRBJ2-3; D possibly corresponds to TRBD2 (6 bases). Germline V gene data show CDR1 as SGHRS and CDR2 as YFSETQ. With 3 bases removed from V and 1 base from J, the gap between germline ends came to 9 bases. This CDR3 is built from 14 residues. The CDR3 sequence: CASSSAGRTDTQYF. In DNA, the CDR3 is TGCGCCAGCAGCTCGGCGGGGCGCACAGATACGCAGTATTTT. The variable domain in full, completed from reference TRBV5-1 and TRBJ2-3, reads KAGVTQTPRYLIKTRGQQVTLSCSPISGHRSVSWYQQTPGQGLQFLFEYFSETQRNKGNFPGRFSGRQFSNSRSEMNVSTLELGDSALYLCASSSAGRTDTQYFGPGTRLTVL.

This clonotype was seen a handful of times. Compared with germline, one end of the junction differs, possibly owing to a read error. V usage is TRBV4-1 and J usage is TRBJ2-7; the match to TRBD1 covers 7 bases. Germline lookup yields CDR1 MGHRA and CDR2 YSYEKL. This CDR3 spans 15 amino acids. Here the CDR3 DNA reads TGCGCCAGCAGCCACCCCGGGACAGCGACTTACGAGCGGTACTTC. Residues: CASSHPGTATYERYF.

About this clonotype itself: A much larger clone differs from this one at a single base, so this may be a read error. The chain combines TRBV29-1 with TRBJ2-2, with 7 bases identical to TRBD2. This CDR3 has 13 residues. Germline V CDR1 and CDR2: SQVTM, ANQGSEA. The V gene end was trimmed by 7 bases and the J gene end by 4 bases; junction bases not matched to a gene: 6. The CDR3 region is CSAPTSSTGELFF. The DNA for the CDR3 is TGCAGCGCCCCGACTAGCAGCACCGGGGAGCTGTTTTTT.

This clonotype has at least ten counts. The rearrangement links TRBV11-2 to TRBJ2-2; possible D gene TRBD1, 7 bases. Trimming removed 5 bases from V and 4 bases from J, with 14 bases in between. The CDR3 consists of 15 residues. Germline-derived CDR1 and CDR2 are SGHAT and FQNNGV. CDR3 sequence: CASSQGGLFTGELFF. CDR3 nucleotides: TGTGCCAGCAGCCAGGGGGGACTCTTCACCGGGGAGCTGTTTTTT. Combining the CDR3 with reference TRBV11-2 and TRBJ2-2 gives the whole variable domain EAGVAQSPRYKIIEKRQSVAFWCNPISGHATLYWYQQILGQGPKLLIQFQNNGVVDDSQLPKDRFSAERLKGVDSTLKIQPAKLEDSAVYLCASSQGGLFTGELFFGEGSRLTVL.

For this clonotype: One end of the junction varies from germline; a read error may be responsible. This rearrangement joins TRBV12-3 or TRBV12-4 to TRBJ2-2, with D possibly TRBD2 on 5 matching bases. The CDR3 runs to 12 residues. The CDR3 DNA reads TGTGCCAGCAGGAGGGCTCCCGGGGAGCCGTCTTTT. This encodes CASRRAPGEPSF.

Details on this clonotype: This may stem from a read error, because a much larger clone lies one nucleotide away. The V gene is TRBV12-5, the J gene TRBJ2-2; a possible D gene is TRBD2 (5 bases). Trimming left V 2 bases short and J 4 bases short, with 11 bases between. The CDR3 loop spans 15 amino acids. Germline CDR1 and CDR2: LGHNT and FRNRAP. CDR3 DNA: TGTGCTAGTGGTTTGTCGGGGAAGACCACCGGGGAGCTGTTTTTT. Translating it yields CASGLSGKTTGELFF.

This clonotype was seen a handful of times. This chain connects TRBV4-2 to TRBJ2-6; TRBD1 matches at 7 bases. Trimming cost V 0 bases and J 1 base; bases outside gene matches: 12. CDR3 length: 20 residues. CDR1 and CDR2 from the germline V gene are LGHNA and YNFKEQ. The CDR3 DNA follows: TGTGCCAGCAGCCAAGATTATTGGCAACCGACAGGGTCTGGGGCCAACGTCCTGACTTTC. Translation gives CASSQDYWQPTGSGANVLTF.

This clonotype was found once. One end of the junction fails to match germline, which may point to a read error. The chain joins TRBV11-2 to TRBJ1-4; maybe TRBD1 (5 bases). The CDR3 runs 17 residues. CDR1 SGHAT and CDR2 FQNNGV come from the germline V gene. CDR3 DNA: TGTGCCAGCAGCTTAGCGGTGGGGACGAGAACTAATGAAAGACTGTTTTTT. Translated: CASSLAVGTRTNERLFF.

Only a few counts were recorded for this clonotype. This chain uses TRBV5-6 with TRBJ1-4; perhaps TRBD1 as D (5 bases). CDR1 and CDR2 (germline): SGHDT, YYEEEE. V lost 0 bases to trimming and J lost 6 bases, with 9 bases between them. The CDR3 covers 14 residues. CDR3 bases: TGTGCCAGCAGCTTGGTAGGGGACGATGAAAAACTGTTTTTT. Its translation is CASSLVGDDEKLFF.

About this clonotype itself: The junction departs from germline at one end; a sequencing error may be responsible. This chain joins TRBV11-2 and TRBJ2-1, with 7 bases fitting TRBD1. This CDR3 is built from 18 residues. Germline values: CDR1 SGHAT, CDR2 FQNNGV. The CDR3 DNA follows: TGTGCCAGCAGCTCACCCCGGACAGGTTCTACGAAGGACAATGAGCGGTCCTTC. It codes for CASSSPRTGSTKDNERSF.

The rearrangement links TRBV5-4 to TRBJ2-1; a possible D gene is TRBD1 (5 bases). Trimming cost V 4 bases and J 5 bases, with 16 bases left between them. Looked up from germline, CDR1 is SGHNT and CDR2 is YYREEE (reference sequence). The length of the CDR3 is 15 residues. CDR3 in amino acids: CASSGWRPTDNEQFF. The CDR3 DNA follows: TGTGCCAGCAGCGGCTGGCGTCCGACAGACAATGAGCAGTTCTTC. The full variable domain, completed using reference TRBV5-4 and TRBJ2-1, is ETGVTQSPTHLIKTRGQQVTLRCSSQSGHNTVSWYQQALGQGPQFIFQYYREEENGRGNFPPRFSGLQFPNYSSELNVNALELDDSALYLCASSGWRPTDNEQFFGPGTRLTVL.

This chain uses TRBV7-9 with TRBJ1-2; D might be TRBD1 (6 bases). This CDR3 has 13 residues. V was cut by 5 bases and J by 4 bases, with 11 bases left in between. CDR1 SEHNR and CDR2 FQNEAQ come from the germline V gene (reference sequence). The CDR3 DNA reads TGTGCCAGCAGCCCCAGACAGGTCTATGGCTACACCTTC. Residues: CASSPRQVYGYTF.

In its sample, this clonotype was seen a few times. This chain links TRBV6-1 with TRBJ1-3; weak D call: TRBD1 (6 bases). The ends were cut back, 1 base at V and 0 bases at J, with 13 bases in the middle. The CDR3 consists of 17 residues. Germline V gives CDR1 MNHNS, CDR2 SASEGT. CDR3 in DNA: TGTGCCAGCAGTGAAGTCGGGACAAGAAGCTCTGGAAACACCATATATTTT. This sequence encodes CASSEVGTRSSGNTIYF.

Turning to this clonotype: This clone may be a read error of a much larger clone one base away. The rearrangement joins TRBV7-9 to TRBJ2-1, with 9 bases fitting TRBD1. The CDR3 length is 17 residues. Germline values: CDR1 SEHNR, CDR2 FQNEAQ (reference sequence). The CDR3 DNA reads as TGTGCCAGCAGCCTATGGGTAGGGACAGGGTCGTACAATCAGCAGTTCTTC. Its protein is CASSLWVGTGSYNQQFF. Full variable domain (outside the CDR3, taken from reference TRBV7-9 and TRBJ2-1): DTGVSQNPRHKITKRGQNVTFRCDPISEHNRLYWYRQTLGQGPEFLTYFQNEAQLEKSRLLSDRFSAERPKGSFSTLEIQRTEQGDSAMYLCASSLWVGTGSYNQQFFGPGTRLTVL.

As concerns this clonotype: This is likely a read error, given that the CDR3 carries no conserved phenylalanine or tryptophan at its end. The DNA for the CDR3 is TGTGCCAGCAGCTTCACTAGCGGAAGGCACAATGAACAGTTCCTC. It yields the protein CASSFTSGRHNEQFL. The genes are TRBV11-2 and TRBJ2-1; 8 bases agree with TRBD2. Germline assignment: CDR1 SGHAT and CDR2 FQNNGV. The CDR3 has 15 amino acids.

CDR3 sequence (DNA): TGTGCCAGCTCACCACCGGGCAGAACTGAAGCTTTCTTT. Protein product: CASSPPGRTEAFF. The rearrangement links TRBV18 to TRBJ1-1, with D unclear. Per the germline V gene, CDR1 is KGHSH and CDR2 is LQKENI. Trimming stripped 0 bases from V and 5 bases from J, with 7 bases between. The CDR3 sequence is 13 residues long.

As to this clonotype: This may be a read error, as it is one base from a much larger clone. V usage is TRBV14 and J usage is TRBJ2-7, with 8 bases identical to TRBD1. CDR3 length: 16 residues. Germline CDR1 and CDR2: SGHDN and FVKESK. CDR3 coding DNA: TGTGCCAGCAGCCAACAAAGACAGGGGAAAGCCTACAAGCAGTACTTC. It encodes CASSQQRQGKAYKQYF.

The genes are TRBV12-3 or TRBV12-4 and TRBJ2-3; D call uncertain. V was clipped by 6 bases and J by 1 base, with 8 bases between them. This CDR3 spans 13 amino acids. Written as DNA, the CDR3 is TGTGCCAGCAGGTCGTCTGGCACAGATACGCAGTATTTT. This sequence encodes CASRSSGTDTQYF.

Only a few counts were recorded for this clonotype. One base away lies a much larger clone, so this may be a sequencing read error. As the CDR3 is not closed by the conserved phenylalanine or tryptophan, this likely results from a read error. The V gene is TRBV6-5, the J gene TRBJ2-5; either TRBD1 or TRBD2 may supply D (5 bases each). From germline, CDR1 is MNHEY and CDR2 SVGAGI. The CDR3 covers 14 residues. Deletions cut 2 bases from V and 6 bases from J, with 13 bases between. CDR3 protein: CASSYPGAGKTQYL. CDR3 in DNA: TGTGCCAGCAGTTACCCCGGGGCCGGAAAGACCCAGTACCTC.

This clonotype showed up many times. The J gene is TRBJ2-1, the V gene TRBV4-1; TRBD2 aligns across 7 bases. CDR3 length: 15 residues. From germline, CDR1 is MGHRA and CDR2 YSYEKL. J gave up 8 bases and V 0 bases, and 7 bases lay outside the gene matches. CDR3 bases: TGCGCCAGCAGCCAAGAAATGCGCGGGAGCTATGAGCAGTTCTTC. Residues: CASSQEMRGSYEQFF.

The table lists this clonotype with a few counts. The chain employs TRBV21-1 and TRBJ1-5; TRBD1 is taken as the D call from the table, unchecked against the DNA. TRBV21-1 is a pseudogene. The CDR3 runs 12 residues. CDR3 protein: CASTAGYQPQHF. CDR3 bases: TGTGCCAGCACCGCAGGGTATCAGCCCCAGCATTTT.

A note on this clonotype: Being one base from a much bigger clone, this may be a read error. The rearrangement links TRBV29-1 to TRBJ2-1; 7 bases are shared with TRBD1. The CDR3 is made up of 16 amino acids. Looked up from germline, CDR1 is SQVTM and CDR2 is ANQGSEA. DNA of the CDR3: TGCAGCGTTGAGGTGGGCAGGGGGAAGACCTACAGTGAGCAGTTCTTC. It specifies CSVEVGRGKTYSEQFF.

V gene TRBV10-3 combines with J gene TRBJ2-5, with TRBD2 matching 11 bases. The CDR3 runs 16 residues. Germline assignment: CDR1 ENHRY and CDR2 SYGVKD. Trimming removed 0 bases from V and 3 bases from J; junction bases left unmatched: 3. In nucleotides, the CDR3 is TGTGCCATCAGTGAGTCCGTGACTAGCGGGAAAGAGACCCAGTACTTC. It translates to CAISESVTSGKETQYF.